The 3 T cell receptor beta chains in this list originate from one sample, sequenced in a study of radiation and T cells in renal cell carcinoma. The time point here: blood 2 weeks post-SBRT. The treatment is: 15 Gy SBRT to primary tumor, nephrectomy 4 weeks later. Some clones are missing from TCRdb's copy, which holds only in-frame ones; the method was immunoSEQ multiplex PCR. This repertoire shows about 150,000 clones, 87% found once; its top ten account for around 13%. The material was blood, obtained from a patient whose treatment included radiotherapy and nephrectomy. Receptors were obtained from a woman aged 45-60 years with renal cell carcinoma.

The chain joins TRBV2 to TRBJ2-7; the match to TRBD1 covers 8 bases. The germline V gene encodes CDR1 SNHLY and CDR2 FYNNEI. CDR3 size: 16 residues. V trimming: 4 bases; J trimming: 3 bases; junction bases outside the gene matches: 11. CDR3 protein: CASSGRGRGGGYEQYF. CDR3 DNA sequence: TGTGCCAGCAGTGGCAGGGGGCGCGGTGGTGGCTACGAGCAGTACTTC.

The genes are TRBV25-1 and TRBJ1-1; D not resolved. V lost 1 base, J lost 0 bases, and 9 bases lay in between. CDR3 length equals 15 residues. Germline V CDR1 and CDR2: MGHDK, SYGVNS. The CDR3 region is CASSEWAGMNTEAFF. DNA of the CDR3: TGTGCCAGCAGTGAATGGGCGGGGATGAACACTGAAGCTTTCTTT.

This clone was found a few times. Other DNA sequences in the sample encode the same CDR3. The chain recombines TRBV15 with TRBJ1-5, with D possibly matching TRBD1 (6 bases). The germline CDR1 and CDR2 sequences are LNHNV and YYDKDF (reference sequence). V shed 1 base and J shed 5 bases, with 12 bases lying between them. The CDR3 runs to 15 residues. CDR3 protein: CATSRVGGGYQPQHF. The DNA for the CDR3 is TGTGCCACCAGCAGAGTTGGAGGGGGGTATCAGCCCCAGCATTTT.